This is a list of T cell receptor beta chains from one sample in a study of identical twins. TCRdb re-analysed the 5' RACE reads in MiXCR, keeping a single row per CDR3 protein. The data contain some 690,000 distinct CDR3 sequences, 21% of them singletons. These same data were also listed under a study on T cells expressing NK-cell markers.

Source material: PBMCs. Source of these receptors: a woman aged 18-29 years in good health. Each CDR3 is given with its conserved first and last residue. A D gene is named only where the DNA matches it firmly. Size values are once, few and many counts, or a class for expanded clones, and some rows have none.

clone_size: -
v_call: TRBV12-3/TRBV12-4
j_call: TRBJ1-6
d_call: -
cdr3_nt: TGTGCCAGCAGGGGCAGACTGAGCCTTAAGTCACCCCTCCACTTT
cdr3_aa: CASRGRLSLKSPLHF

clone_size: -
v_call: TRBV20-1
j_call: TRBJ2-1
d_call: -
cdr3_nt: TGCAGTGCCCGAGGGGGGCTAGGGAGAAATGAGCAGTTCTTC
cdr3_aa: CSARGGLGRNEQFF

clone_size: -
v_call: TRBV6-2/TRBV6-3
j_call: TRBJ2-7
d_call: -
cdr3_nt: TGTGCCAGCAGTTACGGTTTTATGAAGGGAAGCTTAAAGACCTACGAGCAGTACTTC
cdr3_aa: CASSYGFMKGSLKTYEQYF

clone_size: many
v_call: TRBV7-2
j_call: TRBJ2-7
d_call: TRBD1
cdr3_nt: TGTGCCAGCAGCTACCGGGACAGGGGGCGCGAGCAGTACTTC
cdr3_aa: CASSYRDRGREQYF

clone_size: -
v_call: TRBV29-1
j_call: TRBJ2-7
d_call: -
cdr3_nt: TGCAGCGTTGTCAACTACGAGCAGTACTTC
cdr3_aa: CSVVNYEQYF

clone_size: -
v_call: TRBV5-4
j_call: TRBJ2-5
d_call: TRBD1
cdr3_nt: TGTGCCAGCAGCTCCCCGGGACAGAGAGAGACCCAGTACTTC
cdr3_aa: CASSSPGQRETQYF

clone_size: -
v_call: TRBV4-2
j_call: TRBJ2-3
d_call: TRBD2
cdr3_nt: TGTGCCAGCAGCCAAGAAGAAGCGGGATCGCAGTATTTT
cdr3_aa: CASSQEEAGSQYF

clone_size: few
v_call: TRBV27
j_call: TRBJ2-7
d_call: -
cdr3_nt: TGTGCCAGCAGCCCCATTCGGGGCGAGCAGTACTTC
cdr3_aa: CASSPIRGEQYF

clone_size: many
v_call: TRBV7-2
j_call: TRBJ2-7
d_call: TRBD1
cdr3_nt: TGTGCCAGCAGCTCGTCCGGGACAGGAACTTACGAGCAGTACTTC
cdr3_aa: CASSSSGTGTYEQYF

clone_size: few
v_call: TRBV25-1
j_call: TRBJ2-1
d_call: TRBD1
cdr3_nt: TGTGCCAGCAGTGAAAAGGGGACAGGGTGGCCGTTCTTC
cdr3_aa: CASSEKGTGWPFF

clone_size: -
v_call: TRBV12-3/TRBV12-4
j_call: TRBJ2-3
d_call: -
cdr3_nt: TGTGCCAGCAGTTCAGGCCATTGGAATACGCAGTATTTT
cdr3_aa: CASSSGHWNTQYF

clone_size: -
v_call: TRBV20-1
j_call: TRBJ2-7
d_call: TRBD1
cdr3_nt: TGCAGTGCCCCCGAAAGAGGGGGCCTCTCCTACGAGCAGTACTTC
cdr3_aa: CSAPERGGLSYEQYF

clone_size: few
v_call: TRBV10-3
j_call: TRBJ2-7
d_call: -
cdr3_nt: TGTGCCATCATGGGGGGGCCGGGACAGGACTACGAGCAGTACTTC
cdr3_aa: CAIMGGPGQDYEQYF

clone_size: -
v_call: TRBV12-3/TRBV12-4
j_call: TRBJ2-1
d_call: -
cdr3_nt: TGTGCCAGCAGTTGGGGATCTGGGCAGTTCTTC
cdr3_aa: CASSWGSGQFF

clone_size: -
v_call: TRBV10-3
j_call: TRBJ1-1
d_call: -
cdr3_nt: TGTGCCTCCCGAATGGAGATGAACACTGAAGCTTTCTTT
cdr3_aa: CASRMEMNTEAFF

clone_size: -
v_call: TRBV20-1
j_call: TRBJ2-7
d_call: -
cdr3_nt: TGCAGTGCCCAAGGTAGCTCCTACGAGCAGTACTTC
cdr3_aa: CSAQGSSYEQYF

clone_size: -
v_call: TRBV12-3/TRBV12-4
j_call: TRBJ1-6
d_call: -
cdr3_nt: TGTGCCAGCAGTTTTGACGGTTCACCCCTCCACTTT
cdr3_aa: CASSFDGSPLHF

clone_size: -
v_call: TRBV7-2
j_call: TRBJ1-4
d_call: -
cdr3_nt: TGTGCCAGCAGCTTTCATGAAAAACTGTTTTTT
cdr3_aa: CASSFHEKLFF

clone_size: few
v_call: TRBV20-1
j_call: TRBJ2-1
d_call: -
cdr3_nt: TGCAGTGCCCCGGGGAACTACAATGAGCAGTTCTTC
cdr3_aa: CSAPGNYNEQFF

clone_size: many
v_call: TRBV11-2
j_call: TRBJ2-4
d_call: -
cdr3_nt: TGTGCCAGCAGCTTAGATAGGGATGACATTCAGTACTTC
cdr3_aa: CASSLDRDDIQYF

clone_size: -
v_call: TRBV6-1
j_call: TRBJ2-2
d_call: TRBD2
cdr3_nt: TGTGCCAGCTCCGACCTTTGGACTAGCGAATACACCGGGGAGCTGTTTTTT
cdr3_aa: CASSDLWTSEYTGELFF

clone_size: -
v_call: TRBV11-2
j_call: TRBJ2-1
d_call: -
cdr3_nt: TGTGCCAGCAGCGCCCCCCTGGGCTACAATGAGCAGTTCTTC
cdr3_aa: CASSAPLGYNEQFF

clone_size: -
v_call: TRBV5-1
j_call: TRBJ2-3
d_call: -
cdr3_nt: TGCGCCAGCAGCCGCGGGGCTACAGGGCCTAGCACAGATACGCAGTATTTT
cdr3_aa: CASSRGATGPSTDTQYF

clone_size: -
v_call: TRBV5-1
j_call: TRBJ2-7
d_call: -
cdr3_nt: TGCGCCAGCAGCTTCACGTTGGGACACGGGGGAGACGAGCAGTACTTC
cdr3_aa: CASSFTLGHGGDEQYF

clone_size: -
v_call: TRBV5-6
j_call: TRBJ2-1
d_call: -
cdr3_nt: TGTGCCAGCAGTAGTTGGAGGGGCCATGAGCAGTTCTTC
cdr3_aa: CASSSWRGHEQFF

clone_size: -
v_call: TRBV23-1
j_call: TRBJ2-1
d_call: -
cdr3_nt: TGCGCCAGCACTTACGGGACACCTACCTACAATGAGCAGTTCTTC
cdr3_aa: CASTYGTPTYNEQFF

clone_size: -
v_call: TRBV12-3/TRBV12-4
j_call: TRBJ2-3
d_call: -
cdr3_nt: TGTGCCATCAGTTTAGAGAGAAGGGCTTTGGTTGGCACAGATACGCAGTATTTT
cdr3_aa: CAISLERRALVGTDTQYF

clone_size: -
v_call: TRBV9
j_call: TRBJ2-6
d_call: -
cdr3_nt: TGTGCCAGCAGCGTCGTCTCTGGGGCCAACGTCCTGACTTTC
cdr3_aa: CASSVVSGANVLTF

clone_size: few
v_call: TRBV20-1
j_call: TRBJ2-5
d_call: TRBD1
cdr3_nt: TGCAGTGCTAGTAGCGGGACAGGGGTGCAGACCCAGTACTTC
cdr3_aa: CSASSGTGVQTQYF

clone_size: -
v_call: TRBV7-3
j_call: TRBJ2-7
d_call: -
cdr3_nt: TGTGCCAGCAGCTTGTCATTGTATGGGTTTAGCGAGCAGTACTTC
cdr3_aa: CASSLSLYGFSEQYF

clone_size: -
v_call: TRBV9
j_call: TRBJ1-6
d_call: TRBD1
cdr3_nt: TGTGCCAGCAGTGCACGAGGACAGGGCCCTTCACCCCTCCACTTT
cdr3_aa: CASSARGQGPSPLHF

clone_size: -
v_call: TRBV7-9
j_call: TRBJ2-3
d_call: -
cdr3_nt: TGTGCCAGCATCCTCTCCGAGGGGACTAGCACAGATACGCAGTATTTT
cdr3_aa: CASILSEGTSTDTQYF

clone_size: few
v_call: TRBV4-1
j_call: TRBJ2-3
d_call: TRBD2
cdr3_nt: TGCGCCAGCAGCCAAGATTTGCGGGGGGACACAGATACGCAGTATTTT
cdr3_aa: CASSQDLRGDTDTQYF

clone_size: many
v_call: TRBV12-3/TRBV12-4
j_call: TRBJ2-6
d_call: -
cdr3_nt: TGTGCCAGTACTAGGTGGGGCGGTGGGGCCAACGTCCTGACTTTC
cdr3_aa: CASTRWGGGANVLTF

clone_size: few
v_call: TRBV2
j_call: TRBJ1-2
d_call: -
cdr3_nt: TGTGCCAGCAGTGATGTCGGACGACTTAACTATGGCTACACCTTC
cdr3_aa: CASSDVGRLNYGYTF

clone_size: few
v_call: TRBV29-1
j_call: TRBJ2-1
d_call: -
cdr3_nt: TGCAGCGCCCTAACCCTTACTAGCAGCTCCTACAATGAGCAGTTCTTC
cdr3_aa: CSALTLTSSSYNEQFF

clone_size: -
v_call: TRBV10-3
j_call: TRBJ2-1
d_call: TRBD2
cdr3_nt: TGTGCCATCAGGGGGACTAGCGGGAGACCCTACAATGAGCAGTTCTTC
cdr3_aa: CAIRGTSGRPYNEQFF

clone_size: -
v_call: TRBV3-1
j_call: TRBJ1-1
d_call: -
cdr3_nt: TGTGCCAGCAGCCAACCCGGGACACCGAACACTGAAGCTTTCTTT
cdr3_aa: CASSQPGTPNTEAFF

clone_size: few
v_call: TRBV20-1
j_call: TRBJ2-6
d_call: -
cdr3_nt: TGCAGTGCTCTAACTGTCTCTGGGGCCAACGTCCTGACTTTC
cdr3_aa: CSALTVSGANVLTF

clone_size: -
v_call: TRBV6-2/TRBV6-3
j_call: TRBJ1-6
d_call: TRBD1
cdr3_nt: TGTGCCAGCAGTTTCTACACAGGGGGCCAAAATTCACCCCTCCACTTT
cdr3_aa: CASSFYTGGQNSPLHF

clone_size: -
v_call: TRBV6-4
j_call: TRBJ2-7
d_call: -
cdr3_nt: TGTGCCAGCAGTGGGGTCTGGGGCAGCTCCTACGAGCAGTACTTC
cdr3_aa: CASSGVWGSSYEQYF

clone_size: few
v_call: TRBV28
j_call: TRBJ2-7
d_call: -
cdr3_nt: TGTGCCAGCAGTTCGAAGGGCAGAGACAGGTCTTTAGGCTACGAGCAGTACTTC
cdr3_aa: CASSSKGRDRSLGYEQYF

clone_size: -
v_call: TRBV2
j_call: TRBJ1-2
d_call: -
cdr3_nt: TGTGCCAGCAGTGGAACGCAGTTCGTCGGCTACACCTTC
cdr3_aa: CASSGTQFVGYTF

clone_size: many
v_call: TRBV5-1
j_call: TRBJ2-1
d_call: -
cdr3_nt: TGCGCCAGCAGGGTGTACAATGAGCAGTTCTTC
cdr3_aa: CASRVYNEQFF

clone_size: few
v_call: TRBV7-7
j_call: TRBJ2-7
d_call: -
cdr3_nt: TGTGCCAGCAGCTCCCCAGGGGACTTCTACGAGCAGTACTTC
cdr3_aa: CASSSPGDFYEQYF

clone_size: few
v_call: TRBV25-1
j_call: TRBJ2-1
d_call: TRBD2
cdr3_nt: TGTGCCAGCAGTGACCTGCTTACCGTTACTAGCGGGACGTACAATGAGCAGTTCTTC
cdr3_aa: CASSDLLTVTSGTYNEQFF

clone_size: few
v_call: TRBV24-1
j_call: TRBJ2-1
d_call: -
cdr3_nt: TGTGCCACCAGTGAGAACGGGGGCGACAAAAATGAGCAGTTCTTC
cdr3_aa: CATSENGGDKNEQFF

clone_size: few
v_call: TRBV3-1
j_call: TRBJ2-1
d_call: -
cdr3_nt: TGTGCCAGCAGCCAAGTATCGGGACCTAGCCAGTTCTTC
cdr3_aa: CASSQVSGPSQFF

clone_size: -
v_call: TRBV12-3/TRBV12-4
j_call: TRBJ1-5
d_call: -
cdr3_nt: TGTGCCAGCTGCGATGACAGGTCATGGGGTGGGCCCCAGCATTTT
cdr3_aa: CASCDDRSWGGPQHF

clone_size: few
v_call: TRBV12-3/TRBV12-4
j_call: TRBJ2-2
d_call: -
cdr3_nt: TGTGCCAGCAGCCCTGCTAGAAACACCGGGGAGCTGTTTTTT
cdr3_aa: CASSPARNTGELFF

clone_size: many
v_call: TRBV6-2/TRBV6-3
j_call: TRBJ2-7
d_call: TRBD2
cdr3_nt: TGTGCCAGCAGTTACTCAGCGGGAGATCACTCCTACGAGCAGTACTTC
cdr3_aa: CASSYSAGDHSYEQYF

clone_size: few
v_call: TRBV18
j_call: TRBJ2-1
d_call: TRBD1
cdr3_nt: TGTGCCAGCTCACCACCGGGACAGATGGAAGAGCAGTTCTTC
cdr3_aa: CASSPPGQMEEQFF

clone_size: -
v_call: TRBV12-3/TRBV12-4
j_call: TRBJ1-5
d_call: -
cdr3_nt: TGTGCCAGCACCACCCCGGGGCAGCCCCAGCATTTT
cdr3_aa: CASTTPGQPQHF

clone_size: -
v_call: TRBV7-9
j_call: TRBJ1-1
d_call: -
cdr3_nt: TGTGCCAGCAGCTTAGTGTCGGCTTTCTTT
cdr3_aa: CASSLVSAFF

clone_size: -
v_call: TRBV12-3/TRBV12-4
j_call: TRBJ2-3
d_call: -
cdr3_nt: TGTGCCAGCAGTTTCTTACGGGGCCGGGACACAGATACGCAGTATTTT
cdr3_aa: CASSFLRGRDTDTQYF